A selection of T cell receptor beta chains follows, all from one sample in a study of shared clonotypes between healthy human individuals. The data were produced by immunoSEQ multiplex PCR, yet TCRdb's version contains in-frame clones alone and is incomplete. The sample holds 2 million to 3 million clones, approximately 94% seen once. The sequencing input was naive CD4+ T cells from PBMCs. The receptors stem from a man younger than 35 in good health. Some clones in this sample may be carry-over from other donors' samples. The CDR3 runs from the conserved cysteine through the conserved F or W. The D gene is left open where the match is weak. Expanded clones are given a class, and other clones once, few, many or no size at all.

j_gene,abundance,v_gene,d_gene,len,CDR3aa,CDR3nt
TRBJ2-7,.,TRBV9,.,14,CASSVGPSSYEQYF,TGTGCCAGCAGCGTAGGTCCTAGTTCCTACGAGCAGTACTTC
TRBJ1-5,.,TRBV7-3,.,15,CASSLTRQYNQPQHF,TGTGCCAGCAGCTTAACAAGGCAGTATAATCAGCCCCAGCATTTT
TRBJ1-1,.,TRBV28,.,14,CASSAPGGNTEAFF,TGTGCCAGCAGCGCCCCGGGAGGTAACACTGAAGCTTTCTTT
TRBJ1-2,.,TRBV7-9,.,12,CASSLGGYGYTF,TGTGCCAGCAGCTTAGGGGGCTATGGCTACACCTTC
TRBJ1-4,.,TRBV18,.,12,CASSLSPEKLFF,TGTGCCAGCTCACTCTCCCCAGAAAAACTGTTTTTT
TRBJ2-6,.,TRBV6-1,TRBD1,15,CASIQDRAGANVLTF,TGTGCCAGCATCCAGGACAGGGCTGGGGCCAACGTCCTGACTTTC
TRBJ2-5,once,TRBV28,TRBD1,14,CASSFDRGRETQYF,TGTGCCAGCAGTTTTGACAGGGGGCGGGAGACCCAGTACTTC
TRBJ2-5,.,TRBV27,.,13,CASSNPARLTQYF,TGTGCCAGCAGTAACCCGGCCAGGTTGACCCAGTACTTC
TRBJ2-4,.,TRBV9,.,14,CASSVAGLGNIQYF,TGTGCCAGCAGCGTAGCAGGGCTGGGAAACATTCAGTACTTC
TRBJ2-3,once,TRBV19,TRBD2,16,CASSTLAGGGTDTQYF,TGTGCCAGTAGTACTTTGGCGGGAGGGGGCACAGATACGCAGTATTTT
TRBJ2-3,.,TRBV10-3,.,12,CAISESPDTQYF,TGTGCCATCAGTGAGTCCCCAGATACGCAGTATTTT
TRBJ1-1,once,TRBV5-1,TRBD1,16,CASSLFFGQAGAEAFF,TGCGCCAGCAGCTTGTTTTTCGGACAGGCGGGTGCTGAAGCTTTCTTT
TRBJ1-3,once,TRBV28,.,15,CASSSPDSTGNTIYF,TGTGCCAGCAGCTCCCCTGACAGTACTGGAAACACCATATATTTT
TRBJ1-5,once,TRBV4-2,.,17,CASSQDPQKISNQPQHF,TGTGCCAGCAGCCAAGATCCCCAGAAAATTAGCAATCAGCCCCAGCATTTT
TRBJ2-2,once,TRBV2,TRBD1,15,CASMVDRGNTGELFF,TGTGCCAGCATGGTCGACAGGGGGAACACCGGGGAGCTGTTTTTT
TRBJ2-1,.,TRBV7-2,.,13,CASSLGRMLEQFF,TGTGCCAGCAGCTTAGGGCGGATGCTTGAGCAGTTCTTC
TRBJ2-1,.,TRBV10-3,TRBD1,14,CAISRDRGPNEQFF,TGTGCCATCAGTCGGGACAGGGGGCCAAATGAGCAGTTCTTC
TRBJ1-2,.,TRBV19,TRBD1,15,CASTRAGTGAYGYTF,TGTGCCAGTACCCGAGCCGGGACAGGGGCTTATGGCTACACCTTC
TRBJ2-5,.,TRBV19,.,14,CASSIGPGKETQYF,TGTGCCAGTAGTATAGGCCCAGGAAAAGAGACCCAGTACTTC
TRBJ2-7,.,TRBV28,TRBD2,16,CASSPRGLALSYEQYF,TGTGCCAGCAGTCCTCGAGGACTAGCTTTATCCTACGAGCAGTACTTC
TRBJ2-7,.,TRBV2,TRBD2,14,CASSEVAGDYEQYF,TGTGCCAGCAGTGAAGTAGCGGGAGACTACGAGCAGTACTTC
TRBJ2-5,.,TRBV5-1,TRBD2,17,CASSLNGPGLGKETQYF,TGCGCCAGCAGCTTGAATGGGCCGGGACTAGGGAAAGAGACCCAGTACTTC
TRBJ2-2,.,TRBV14,TRBD2,15,CASSPRGRPHGELFF,TGTGCCAGCAGCCCTCGCGGGAGGCCCCACGGGGAGCTGTTTTTT
TRBJ1-2,few,TRBV9,.,13,CASSVAGDYGYTF,TGTGCCAGCAGCGTAGCAGGGGACTATGGCTACACCTTC
TRBJ1-2,.,TRBV7-9,.,17,CASSLSGSTPLARGYTF,TGTGCCAGCAGCTTATCCGGGAGCACTCCCTTGGCGAGAGGCTACACCTTC
TRBJ2-7,.,TRBV7-8,TRBD1,17,CASSSSFHRGPDYEQYF,TGTGCCAGCAGCTCCTCCTTCCACAGGGGGCCGGACTACGAGCAGTACTTC
TRBJ2-1,.,TRBV7-3,.,19,CASSLSTGGRLESYNEQFF,TGTGCCAGCAGCTTATCGACTGGTGGCAGACTAGAATCCTACAATGAGCAGTTCTTC
TRBJ1-3,few,TRBV30,.,16,CAWSVPRSSSGNTIYF,TGTGCCTGGAGTGTTCCCCGTTCGAGCTCTGGAAACACCATATATTTT
TRBJ1-1,.,TRBV27,.,15,CASSFGPSMNTEAFF,TGTGCCAGCAGTTTCGGACCCTCTATGAACACTGAAGCTTTCTTT
TRBJ1-1,few,TRBV7-9,.,13,CASSSQGNTEAFF,TGTGCCAGCAGCTCGCAGGGGAACACTGAAGCTTTCTTT
TRBJ1-2,.,TRBV2,.,14,CASSDELGPYGYTF,TGTGCCAGCAGTGACGAGTTGGGACCTTATGGCTACACCTTC
TRBJ1-1,few,TRBV9,TRBD1,19,CASSERSPGTGGLDTEAFF,TGTGCCAGCAGCGAGCGATCCCCCGGGACAGGGGGGCTTGACACTGAAGCTTTCTTT
TRBJ1-4,.,TRBV5-1,.,15,CASSPVAGSNEKLFF,TGCGCCAGCAGCCCCGTGGCGGGGTCTAATGAAAAACTGTTTTTT
TRBJ2-5,.,TRBV4-1,.,13,CASSQERKETQYF,TGCGCCAGCAGCCAAGAACGGAAAGAGACCCAGTACTTC
TRBJ1-1,once,TRBV6-6,.,14,CATFGGGMGTEAFF,TGTGCCACGTTCGGGGGGGGAATGGGCACTGAAGCTTTCTTT
TRBJ1-5,.,TRBV15,.,13,CATTRGGNQPQHF,TGTGCCACCACCCGGGGGGGTAATCAGCCCCAGCATTTT
TRBJ2-1,.,TRBV6-6,.,10,CASRGNEQFF,TGTGCCAGCCGAGGCAATGAGCAGTTCTTC
TRBJ2-7,.,TRBV15,.,15,CATSRGDSNSYEQYF,TGTGCCACCAGCCGGGGGGACAGTAACTCCTACGAGCAGTACTTC
TRBJ2-1,.,TRBV25-1,.,14,CASSGWGVDNEQFF,TGTGCCAGCAGTGGATGGGGGGTGGACAATGAGCAGTTCTTC
TRBJ1-5,.,TRBV7-2,.,14,CASSPGVSNQPQHF,TGTGCCAGCAGCCCCGGGGTTAGCAATCAGCCCCAGCATTTT